This TCR beta chain was recovered during a study of T cells in Graves' hyperthyroidism and ophthalmopathy. Findings of the study overall: Most thyroid clonotypes expanded above 0.001 appeared in blood too.

Clinical symptoms, serum thyroxine and TRAb, thyroid ultrasound and orbital computed tomography were used for the diagnoses. About this clonotype: Its antigen is currently unknown.

Germline CDR1 is SGHTA and CDR2 is FQGNSA. The CDR3 extends over 19 amino acids. Between the trimmed V and J ends, which lost 4 bases and 2 bases, there was a span of 21 bases. The investigators amplified TCR beta CDR3 regions from RNA transcripts. The TCR CDR3 was amplified in a first-round RT-PCR using the HTBI primer set. TCRdb reprocessed the multiplex PCR reads via MiXCR and lists one record per CDR3 protein. The table records approximately 510,000 distinct CDR3 sequences, 35% to 50% of them present only once. The chain joins TRBV7-2 to TRBJ2-6, with D uncertain. The sequencing input was peripheral blood or thyroid tissue (not recorded which). The origin of this receptor is an adult woman with Graves' disease, either hyperthyroidism or ophthalmopathy (not recorded which). The CDR3 DNA is TGTGCCAGCAGCTCTCATCGGGTAAACTCCGACCCTGGGGCCAACGTCCTGACTTTC. It is translated as CASSSHRVNSDPGANVLTF.